This T cell receptor (beta chain) was recovered during a study of blood T cell repertoires in COVID-19. Study in general: PBMCs, B-cell-depleted T cells, or T cells provided the cDNA or gDNA that made up the material.

Here immunoSEQ multiplex PCR was the method, and the copy in TCRdb shows in-frame clones only, minus some. The sample shows some 120,000 clones, roughly nine tenths of them seen only once. Trimming took 4 bases from V and 6 from J, leaving 9 bases between them. The CDR3 consists of 12 residues. Per the germline V gene, CDR1 is LGHDT and CDR2 is YNNKEL (reference sequence). Sequences were obtained from peripheral blood. This receptor was taken from a man in his forties with acute or convalescent COVID-19. The V and J genes are TRBV3-1 (or the pseudogene TRBV3-2) and TRBJ2-5, with D perhaps TRBD2 (5 bases). The CDR3 bases are TGTGCCAGCAGCCCACTAGGACAGACCCAGTACTTC. As protein: CASSPLGQTQYF.